The clone carrying this T cell receptor (beta chain) was observed a handful of times. The length of the CDR3 is 11 residues. Deletions cut 3 bases from V and 10 bases from J, with 9 bases between. This entry belongs to a study of blood T cell repertoires in COVID-19. Study overall: Sample material is recorded as cDNA or gDNA derived from T cells, B-cell-depleted T cells, or PBMCs.

Per the original data handling: For nucleated cells, counts were estimated from reference gene primer amplification. Clones were sequenced by immunoSEQ multiplex PCR, and TCRdb holds only the in-frame ones, with some missing. The DNA gave D and trimming, while V, J and clone size come from that table. The data contain approximately 180,000 clones, about 85% of them singletons. The J gene is TRBJ1-1, the V gene TRBV12-3 or TRBV12-4, with D possibly matching TRBD1 (5 bases). The source of this sequence is a woman over 75 with acute or convalescent COVID-19. The sample taken for sequencing was peripheral blood. CDR3 nucleotide sequence: TGTGCCAGCAGTTTGAGGGGAGGAGCTTTCTTT. Protein sequence: CASSLRGGAFF.